The 9 T cell receptor beta chains reported below all come from one sample, sequenced in a study of cytomegalovirus exposure and HLA in healthy donors. The PCR had 60 Vbeta and 13 Jbeta primers. TCRdb's table, derived via immunoSEQ multiplex PCR, lists solely in-frame clones and lacks some. The sample consists of some 150,000 clones, 70% to 80% of them appearing once. Sequencing was done on a sample of PBMCs. These receptors originate from a human donor in good health.

This chain joins TRBV5-4 and TRBJ1-1, with no clear D. The CDR3 consists of 15 residues. V was shortened by 3 bases and J by 1 base, with 13 bases between the two germline ends. In germline, CDR1 is SGHNT, CDR2 YYREEE (reference sequence). In DNA form, the CDR3 reads TGTGCCAGCAGCTCGGCCGGGGTCTGGAACACTGAAGCTTTCTTT. Protein product: CASSSAGVWNTEAFF. The full variable domain, rest sourced from reference TRBV5-4 and TRBJ1-1, is ETGVTQSPTHLIKTRGQQVTLRCSSQSGHNTVSWYQQALGQGPQFIFQYYREEENGRGNFPPRFSGLQFPNYSSELNVNALELDDSALYLCASSSAGVWNTEAFFGQGTRLTVV.

This chain links TRBV19 with TRBJ2-5; 10 nucleotides agree with TRBD1. Germline V gives CDR1 LNHDA, CDR2 SQIVND (reference sequence). The CDR3 sequence is 16 residues long. Trimming at V came to 1 base and at J to 2 bases, leaving 4 bases not matched to a gene. The CDR3 loop reads CASSIVGTGEQETQYF. CDR3 DNA sequence: TGTGCCAGTAGTATAGTGGGGACAGGGGAACAAGAGACCCAGTACTTC.

The chain is built from TRBV7-3 and TRBJ2-3; a weak D match, TRBD2 (6 bases). The germline CDR1 and CDR2 sequences are SGHTA and FQGTGA. CDR3 length: 14 residues. Between the trimmed V and J ends, which lost 6 bases and 0 bases, there was a span of 10 bases. The CDR3 nucleotides read TGTGCCAGCAGATTAGCGGCTAGCACAGATACGCAGTATTTT. This sequence encodes CASRLAASTDTQYF.

The chain recombines TRBV2 with TRBJ1-4, with a possible D match to TRBD1 (6 bases). The CDR3 has 14 amino acids. Germline V CDR1 and CDR2: SNHLY, FYNNEI. Trimming cost V 4 bases and J 8 bases, with 14 bases left between them. CDR3: CASSGTGLREKLFF. In DNA, the CDR3 is TGTGCCAGCAGTGGCACAGGGCTGAGGGAAAAACTGTTTTTT.

The V gene is TRBV21-1, the J gene TRBJ1-4. TRBV21-1 is a known pseudogene. The CDR3 covers 18 residues. The CDR3 region has the DNA TGTGCCAGCAGCAAAGCGCTTTTCGGAGGGCTCCCCAATGAAAAACTGTTTTTT. Amino acids: CASSKALFGGLPNEKLFF.

The chain recombines TRBV5-1 with TRBJ2-1; a possible D gene is TRBD2 (6 bases). Germline values: CDR1 SGHRS, CDR2 YFSETQ. The CDR3 spans 19 residues. The V gene lost 0 bases and the J gene lost 4 bases, with 23 bases spanning the gap. The CDR3: CASSLASSANTLLYNEQFF. DNA for the CDR3: TGCGCCAGCAGCTTGGCCTCTAGCGCCAATACCCTATTATACAATGAGCAGTTCTTC.

This chain joins TRBV5-1 and TRBJ2-7; 7 bases fit TRBD1. The germline CDR1 and CDR2 sequences are SGHRS and YFSETQ. The CDR3 covers 14 residues. V lost 1 base to trimming and J lost 4 bases; unmatched junction nucleotides: 5. CDR3 in amino acids: CASSLTGDRYEQYF. The CDR3 DNA sequence: TGCGCCAGCAGCTTGACAGGGGATCGGTACGAGCAGTACTTC.

This clone was recorded a few times. The V gene is TRBV30, the J gene TRBJ2-5, with a weak D call TRBD1 (6 bases). The CDR3 loop spans 16 amino acids. The germline gives CDR1 GTSNPN, CDR2 SVGIG (reference sequence). Between the trimmed V and J ends, which lost 0 bases and 1 base, there was a span of 15 bases. In DNA form, the CDR3 reads TGTGCCTGGAGTGTACTCGCCAGGGGCCGCCAAGAGACCCAGTACTTC. It specifies CAWSVLARGRQETQYF.

The chain links TRBV6-5 to TRBJ2-3; no firm D call. Between the trimmed V and J ends, which lost 2 bases and 6 bases, there was a span of 3 bases. This CDR3 has 11 amino acids. Germline V CDR1 and CDR2: MNHEY, SVGAGI. The CDR3 loop reads CASSYADTQYF. The CDR3 DNA follows: TGTGCCAGCAGTTACGCGGATACGCAGTATTTT.